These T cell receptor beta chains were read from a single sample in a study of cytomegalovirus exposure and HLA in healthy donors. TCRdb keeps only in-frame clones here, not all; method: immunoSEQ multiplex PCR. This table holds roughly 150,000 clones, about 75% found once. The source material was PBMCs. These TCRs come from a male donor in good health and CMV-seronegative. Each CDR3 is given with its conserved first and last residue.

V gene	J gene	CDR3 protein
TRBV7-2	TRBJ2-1	CASSLSRTSGAEQFF
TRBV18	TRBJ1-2	CASSPPTGASYGYTF
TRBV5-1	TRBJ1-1	CASSRDRGVTEAFF
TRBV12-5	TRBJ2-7	CASGLGTGLYEQYF
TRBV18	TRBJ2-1	CASSLQGDEQFF
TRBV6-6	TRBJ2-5	CASSYADRETQYF
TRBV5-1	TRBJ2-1	CASSLRTSGYNEQFF
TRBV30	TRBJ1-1	CAWSTNSMNTEAFF
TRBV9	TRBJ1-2	CASSVSNYGYTF
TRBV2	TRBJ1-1	CASSEALQREAFF
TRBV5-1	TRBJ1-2	CASSFGGGGNYGYTF
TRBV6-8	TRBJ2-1	CASSYNKRGGSDHRPNEQFF
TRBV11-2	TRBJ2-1	CASSVSSGRVGNEQFF
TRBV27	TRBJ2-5	CASSRWRLAGQETQYF
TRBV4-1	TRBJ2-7	CASSQYTSAGGAPYDYEQYF
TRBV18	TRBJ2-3	CASSPGTGVDTQYF
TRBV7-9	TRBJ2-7	CSSSDQGGQYF